This TCR beta chain stems from a study of blood T cell repertoires in COVID-19. Study information: Material from acute and convalescent COVID-19 was sourced from the United States, Italy and Spain.

CDR3 length: 17 amino acids. Germline V gene data show CDR1 as MDHEN and CDR2 as SYDVKM. Germline trimming cut 3 bases from V and 0 bases from J; bases unmatched to any gene: 9. The table came from immunoSEQ multiplex PCR; TCRdb's copy has only in-frame clones and leaves some out. The sample yields approximately 100,000 clones, around 79% seen once. This clone was detected once. The sequence derives from a man between 65 and 85 years old with active or convalescent COVID-19. The sequenced material came from peripheral blood. This chain joins TRBV28 and TRBJ1-2; 8 bases are shared with TRBD1. CDR3 sequence (DNA): TGTGCCAGCAGTTTTGGGGACAGGAGAATTTCTAACTATGGCTACACCTTC. Its protein product is CASSFGDRRISNYGYTF.